The 19 T cell receptor beta chains in this list originate from one sample, sequenced in a study of shared clonotypes between healthy human individuals (dated by TCRdb to 2019 to 2021). Libraries were prepared through the immunoSEQ multiplex PCR assay. TCRdb obtained this table from immuneACCESS and retained in-frame rearrangements with V and J assigned. These tables miss some clones; where compared with another copy, unresolved V genes account for less than half of the shortfall, and the remainder is unexplained. This sample lists roughly 2.2 million clones; over 85% were detected once. The ten largest clones represent 0.39% of the sample. What was sequenced was naive CD4+ T cells from PBMCs. The cell subset or site label of this sample denotes: CD45RA+ positively selected. These receptors were obtained from a man in his late teens or twenties in good health. Some clones in this sample may be carry-over from other donors' samples.

For the CDR3, the DNA is TGTGCCAGCAGCCTAGGACCCAGCCACGAGCAGTACTTC. This sequence encodes CASSLGPSHEQYF. The V gene is TRBV11-3, the J gene TRBJ2-7; D unresolved. Trimming pared 5 bases from V and 5 bases from J, leaving 13 bases between. CDR3 size: 13 residues. Germline V gene sequence: CDR1 SGHNT, CDR2 YENEEA.

The chain couples TRBV18 to TRBJ1-1; the D gene is possibly TRBD1 (5 bases). The V end lost 8 bases, the J end lost 2 bases, and 18 bases lay between the germline ends. The CDR3 consists of 15 residues. Germline V gives CDR1 KGHSH, CDR2 LQKENI. The CDR3 DNA sequence: TGTGCCAGCGCATTTCCGGGGAGGGGAAACACTGAAGCTTTCTTT. This sequence encodes CASAFPGRGNTEAFF. The variable domain in full, with the rest retrieved from reference TRBV18 and TRBJ1-1, is NAGVMQNPRHLVRRRGQEARLRCSPMKGHSHVYWYRQLPEEGLKFMVYLQKENIIDESGMPKERFSAEFPKEGPSILRIQQVVRGDSAAYFCASAFPGRGNTEAFFGQGTRLTVV.

Remarks on this clone: Other DNA variants within this sample encode the same CDR3. V and J are TRBV5-1 and TRBJ2-1; TRBD2 matches 13 bases. In germline, CDR1 is SGHRS, CDR2 YFSETQ. The J segment lost 7 bases and the V segment lost 4 bases, leaving 8 bases of the junction unmatched. The CDR3 sequence is 16 residues long. As DNA, the CDR3 is TGCGCCAGCAGCCTTAGGACTAGCGGGAGTAGTAATGAGCAGTTCTTC. This translates into CASSLRTSGSSNEQFF.

The chain joins TRBV10-3 to TRBJ1-3, with TRBD1 matching over 9 bases. CDR1 and CDR2 from the germline V gene are ENHRY and SYGVKD. The ends lost 11 bases at V and 4 bases at J; junction bases unmatched: 6. This CDR3 is 13 amino acids long. The CDR3 region has the DNA TGTGCCGGGAGGGGGACAGGGGGAAACACCATATATTTT. The encoded protein is CAGRGTGGNTIYF.

J is TRBJ2-2 and V is TRBV5-1; 9 nucleotides align to TRBD2. Germline lookup yields CDR1 SGHRS and CDR2 YFSETQ. Trimming cost V 4 bases and J 1 base; bases outside gene matches: 2. The CDR3 sequence is 15 residues long. Here the CDR3 DNA reads TGCGCCAGCAGCGCGACTAGCGGGAACACCGGGGAGCTGTTTTTT. Translated: CASSATSGNTGELFF.

A single count supports this clone. CDR3 DNA: TGCGCCAGCAGCCCCGGGAACAGGGGTTCACCCCTCCACTTT. Translated: CASSPGNRGSPLHF. The genes are TRBV10-1 and TRBJ1-6, with TRBD1 matching over 7 bases. The length of the CDR3 is 14 residues. V shed 6 bases and J 9 bases; nucleotides not matched to a gene: 8. Germline V gene lookup returns CDR1 WNHNN and CDR2 SYGVQD (reference sequence).

The V gene is TRBV28, the J gene TRBJ2-5, with D perhaps matching TRBD1 or TRBD2 (5 bases each). The V gene's germline CDR1 is MDHEN and CDR2 SYDVKM. Trimming cost V 7 bases and J 11 bases, with 20 bases left between them. The CDR3 is 13 residues long. CDR3 residues: CASTPIGRAGQYF. The CDR3 coding sequence is TGTGCCAGCACCCCAATAGGGCGGGCAGGGCAGTACTTC.

This clone occurred once. The rearrangement links TRBV28 to TRBJ1-1; D is possibly TRBD1 (6 bases). CDR1 MDHEN and CDR2 SYDVKM come from the germline V gene. This CDR3 has 15 residues. V shed 6 bases and J shed 3 bases, with 17 bases lying between them. DNA of the CDR3: TGTGCCAGCAGCTCCTGGGGGGGCGGGGACACTGAAGCTTTCTTT. Encoded protein: CASSSWGGGDTEAFF. The full variable domain, completed using reference TRBV28 and TRBJ1-1, is DVKVTQSSRYLVKRTGEKVFLECVQDMDHENMFWYRQDPGLGLRLIYFSYDVKMKEKGDIPEGYSVSREKKERFSLILESASTNQTSMYLCASSSWGGGDTEAFFGQGTRLTVV.

The chain combines TRBV11-2 with TRBJ2-3; 8 bases map to TRBD2. J lost 15 bases, V lost 3 bases, and 5 bases had no gene match. Germline-derived CDR1 and CDR2 are SGHAT and FQNNGV. The CDR3 has 11 residues. CDR3 DNA sequence: TGTGCCAGCAGCTTTGGGACTAGTATCTATTTT. Translated: CASSFGTSIYF.

This chain uses TRBV28 with TRBJ1-3; the match to TRBD1 covers 10 bases. Germline assignment: CDR1 MDHEN and CDR2 SYDVKM. The CDR3 extends over 15 amino acids. J lost 2 bases, V lost 6 bases, and 4 bases had no gene match. This chain's CDR3 is CASRTTGGAGNTIYF. For the CDR3, the DNA is TGTGCCAGCAGGACGACAGGGGGCGCTGGAAACACCATATATTTT.

For the CDR3, the DNA is TGCGCCAGCAGGGGGTGGAGGGGGCGCGACACTGAAGCTTTCTTT. Translating gives CASRGWRGRDTEAFF. The chain employs TRBV10-1 and TRBJ1-1; 7 positions agree with TRBD1. J gave up 3 bases and V 6 bases, and 10 bases lay outside the gene matches. Germline V gene sequence: CDR1 WNHNN, CDR2 SYGVQD (reference sequence). This CDR3 has 15 residues.

CDR3 sequence (DNA): TGTGCCAGCAGCGGAGGTGGGACAGCTATTCGAGGAGGCTACACCTTC. Amino acids: CASSGGGTAIRGGYTF. The chain joins TRBV7-2 to TRBJ1-2; 7 bases match TRBD1. V gave up 5 bases and J gave up 8 bases; unmatched junction bases: 17. Germline CDR1 and CDR2: SGHTA and FQGNSA. This CDR3 has 16 amino acids.

This rearrangement joins TRBV2 to TRBJ2-1; D call uncertain. V gave up 7 bases and J gave up 6 bases, with 13 bases separating them. The CDR3 sequence is 13 residues long. Looked up from germline, CDR1 is SNHLY and CDR2 is FYNNEI. CDR3 sequence (DNA): TGTGCCAGCAAGGTAGAGCGTGGCAATGAGCAGTTCTTC. Protein: CASKVERGNEQFF.

The chain recombines TRBV5-6 with TRBJ2-1, with no clear D. The ends were cut back, 4 bases at V and 4 bases at J, with 21 bases in the middle. The germline CDR1 and CDR2 sequences are SGHDT and YYEEEE. This CDR3 has 17 amino acids. The CDR3 here is CASSPGVGPRMYNEQFF. CDR3 nucleotides: TGTGCCAGCAGCCCAGGTGTTGGCCCAAGGATGTACAATGAGCAGTTCTTC.

This chain connects TRBV28 to TRBJ2-5, with a tentative D call TRBD2 (6 bases). CDR1 and CDR2 from the germline V gene are MDHEN and SYDVKM. The V and J ends lost 5 bases and 5 bases respectively, with 15 bases between them. This CDR3 is 14 amino acids long. In nucleotides, the CDR3 is TGTGCCAGCAGTAGAACAGCGGGCCGGGAGACCCAGTACTTC. Translating it yields CASSRTAGRETQYF.

V and J are TRBV6-1 and TRBJ2-7, with a tentative D call TRBD2 (6 bases). V lost 1 base and J 3 bases, leaving 10 bases between the germline ends. CDR1 and CDR2 (germline): MNHNS, SASEGT. The CDR3 contains 14 residues. The CDR3, as DNA: TGTGCCAGCAGTGAAGGACTAGGCGGCTACGAGCAGTACTTC. Its protein product is CASSEGLGGYEQYF.

The rearrangement links TRBV7-6 to TRBJ2-1; 8 bases are shared with TRBD2. The length of the CDR3 is 17 residues. Germline CDR1 and CDR2: SGHVS and FNYEAQ. After removal of 5 bases from V and 8 bases from J, the junction contained 17 bases not matched to a gene. CDR3 in DNA: TGTGCCAGCAGCACTGGGGGTACTAGCGGTGGACTCTATGAGCAGTTCTTC. Protein: CASSTGGTSGGLYEQFF.

V usage is TRBV5-6 and J usage is TRBJ1-3; 8 bases are shared with TRBD1. The CDR3 length is 15 residues. Germline V lookup: CDR1 SGHDT, CDR2 YYEEEE. J was trimmed by 2 bases and V by 5 bases; bases with no gene match: 6. The CDR3 loop reads CASRQTGVAGNTIYF. As DNA, the CDR3 is TGTGCCAGCAGGCAGACAGGGGTAGCTGGAAACACCATATATTTT. Looking up the rest from reference TRBV5-6 and TRBJ1-3 gives the full variable domain: DAGVTQSPTHLIKTRGQQVTLRCSPKSGHDTVSWYQQALGQGPQFIFQYYEEEERQRGNFPDRFSGHQFPNYSSELNVNALLLGDSALYLCASRQTGVAGNTIYFGEGSWLTVV.

A note on this clone: This same CDR3 is encoded by further DNA sequences in the sample. This chain joins TRBV5-8 and TRBJ2-1, with TRBD1 identical over 8 bases. V dropped 4 bases and J dropped 4; count of bases not matched to a gene: 7. This CDR3 comprises 15 residues. Per the germline V gene, CDR1 is SGHTS and CDR2 is YDEGEE. The CDR3 sequence: CASSPTGGTYNEQFF. CDR3 in DNA: TGTGCCAGCAGCCCAACAGGGGGGACATACAATGAGCAGTTCTTC.